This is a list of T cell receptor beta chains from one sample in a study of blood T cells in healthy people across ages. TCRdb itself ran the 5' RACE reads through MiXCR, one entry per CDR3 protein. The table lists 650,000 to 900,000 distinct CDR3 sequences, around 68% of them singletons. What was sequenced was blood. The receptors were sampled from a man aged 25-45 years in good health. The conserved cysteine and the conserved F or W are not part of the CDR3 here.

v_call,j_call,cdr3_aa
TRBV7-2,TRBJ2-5,ASSVQGAQETQY
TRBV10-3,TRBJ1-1,AIREDRHVTEAF
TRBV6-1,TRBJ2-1,ASSLVGLNEQF
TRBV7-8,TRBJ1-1,ASRYTGDTEAF
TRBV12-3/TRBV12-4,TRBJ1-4,ASSLATGRRTNEKLF
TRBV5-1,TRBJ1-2,ASSSGGSKGYT
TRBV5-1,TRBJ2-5,ASSQGTRETQY
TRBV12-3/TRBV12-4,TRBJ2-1,ASSPLRTDNEQF
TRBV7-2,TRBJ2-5,ASSSLETQY
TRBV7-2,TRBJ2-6,ASSSTGTAGANVLT
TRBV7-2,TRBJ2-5,ASSLFGGEETQY
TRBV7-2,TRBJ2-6,ASSRSSGANVLT
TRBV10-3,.,AISDRPGENEQY
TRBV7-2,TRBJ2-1,ASRNTGNIAGGQSEQF
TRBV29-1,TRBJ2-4,SVGSRVSEAKNIQY
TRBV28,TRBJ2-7,ASSSAGYGREQY